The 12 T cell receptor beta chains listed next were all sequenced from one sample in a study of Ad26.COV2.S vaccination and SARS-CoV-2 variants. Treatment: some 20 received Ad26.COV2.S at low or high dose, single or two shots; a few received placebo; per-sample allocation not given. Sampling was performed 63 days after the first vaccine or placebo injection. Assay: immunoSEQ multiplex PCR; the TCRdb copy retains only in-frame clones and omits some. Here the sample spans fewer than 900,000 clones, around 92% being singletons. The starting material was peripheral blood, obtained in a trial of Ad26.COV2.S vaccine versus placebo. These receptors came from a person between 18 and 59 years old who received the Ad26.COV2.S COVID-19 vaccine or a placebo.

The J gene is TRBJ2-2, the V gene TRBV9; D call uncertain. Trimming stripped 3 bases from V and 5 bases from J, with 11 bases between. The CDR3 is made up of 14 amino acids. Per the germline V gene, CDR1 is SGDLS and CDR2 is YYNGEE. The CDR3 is CASSESAWTGELFF. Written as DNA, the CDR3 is TGTGCCAGCAGCGAATCTGCATGGACCGGGGAGCTGTTTTTT.

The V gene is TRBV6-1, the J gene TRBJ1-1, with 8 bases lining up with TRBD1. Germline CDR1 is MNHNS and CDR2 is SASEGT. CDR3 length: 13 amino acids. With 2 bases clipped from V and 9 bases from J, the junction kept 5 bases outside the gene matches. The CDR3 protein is CASSEQGAEKAFF. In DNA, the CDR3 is TGTGCCAGCAGTGAACAGGGGGCGGAAAAAGCTTTCTTT.

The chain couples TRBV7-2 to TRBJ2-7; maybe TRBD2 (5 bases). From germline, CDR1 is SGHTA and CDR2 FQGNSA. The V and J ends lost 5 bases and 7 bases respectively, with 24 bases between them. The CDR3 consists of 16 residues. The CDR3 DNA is TGTGCCAGCAGCCCAAGGCTAGCAGCCCGTCCTCGGGAGCAGTACTTC. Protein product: CASSPRLAARPREQYF.

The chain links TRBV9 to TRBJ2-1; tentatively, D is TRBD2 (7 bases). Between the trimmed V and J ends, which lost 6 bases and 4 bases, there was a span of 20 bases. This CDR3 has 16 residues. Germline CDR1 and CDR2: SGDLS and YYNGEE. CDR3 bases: TGTGCCAGCACCCGAGGAGGTGGGGGGGCTTACAATGAGCAGTTCTTC. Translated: CASTRGGGGAYNEQFF.

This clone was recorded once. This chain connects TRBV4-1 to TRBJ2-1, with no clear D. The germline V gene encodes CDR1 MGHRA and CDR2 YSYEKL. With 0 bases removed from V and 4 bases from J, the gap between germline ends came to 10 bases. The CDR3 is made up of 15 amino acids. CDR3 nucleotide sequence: TGCGCCAGCAGCCAAGAACAGACTGCTTACAATGAGCAGTTCTTC. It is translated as CASSQEQTAYNEQFF.

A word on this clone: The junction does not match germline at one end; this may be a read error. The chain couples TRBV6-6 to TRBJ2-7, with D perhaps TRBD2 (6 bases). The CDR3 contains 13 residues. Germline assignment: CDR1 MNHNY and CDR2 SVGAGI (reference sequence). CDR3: CASSYSEWDSTNF. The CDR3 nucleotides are TGTGCCAGCAGTTACAGCGAATGGGACTCGACTAACTTC.

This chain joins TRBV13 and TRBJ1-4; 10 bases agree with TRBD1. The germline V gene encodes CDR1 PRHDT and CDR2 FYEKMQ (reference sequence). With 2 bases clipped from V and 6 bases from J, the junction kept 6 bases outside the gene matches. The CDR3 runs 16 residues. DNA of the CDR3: TGTGCCAGCAGCTTAAGAGCGGGACAGGGGCATGAAAAACTGTTTTTT. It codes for CASSLRAGQGHEKLFF.

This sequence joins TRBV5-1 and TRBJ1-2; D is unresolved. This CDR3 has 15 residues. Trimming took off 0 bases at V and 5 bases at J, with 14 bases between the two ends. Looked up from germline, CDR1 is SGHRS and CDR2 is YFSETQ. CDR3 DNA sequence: TGCGCCAGCAGCTTGGAATTTGAGGTGAGGTATGGCTACACCTTC. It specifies CASSLEFEVRYGYTF.

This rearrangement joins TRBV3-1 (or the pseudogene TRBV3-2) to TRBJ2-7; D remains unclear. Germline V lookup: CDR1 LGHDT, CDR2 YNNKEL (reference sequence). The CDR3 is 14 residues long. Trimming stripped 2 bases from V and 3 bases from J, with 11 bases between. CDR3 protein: CASSQWPDRYEQYF. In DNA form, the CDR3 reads TGTGCCAGCAGCCAATGGCCGGACCGCTACGAGCAGTACTTC.

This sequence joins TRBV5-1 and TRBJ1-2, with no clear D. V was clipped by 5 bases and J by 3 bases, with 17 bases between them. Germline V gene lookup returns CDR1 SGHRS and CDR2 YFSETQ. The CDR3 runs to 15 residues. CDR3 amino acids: CASRANSAPDYGYTF. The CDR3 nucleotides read TGCGCCAGCAGGGCGAACAGCGCTCCGGACTATGGCTACACCTTC. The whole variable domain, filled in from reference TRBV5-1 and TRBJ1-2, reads KAGVTQTPRYLIKTRGQQVTLSCSPISGHRSVSWYQQTPGQGLQFLFEYFSETQRNKGNFPGRFSGRQFSNSRSEMNVSTLELGDSALYLCASRANSAPDYGYTFGSGTRLTVV.

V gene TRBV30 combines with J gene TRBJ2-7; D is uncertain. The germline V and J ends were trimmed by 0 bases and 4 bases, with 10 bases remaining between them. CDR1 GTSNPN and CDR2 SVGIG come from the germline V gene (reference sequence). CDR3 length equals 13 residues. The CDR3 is CAWSVDPPYEQYF. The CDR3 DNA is TGTGCCTGGAGTGTAGACCCCCCGTACGAGCAGTACTTC. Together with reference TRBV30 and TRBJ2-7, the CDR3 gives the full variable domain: SQTIHQWPATLVQPVGSPLSLECTVEGTSNPNLYWYRQAAGRGLQLLFYSVGIGQISSEVPQNLSASRPQDRQFILSSKKLLLSDSGFYLCAWSVDPPYEQYFGPGTRLTVT.

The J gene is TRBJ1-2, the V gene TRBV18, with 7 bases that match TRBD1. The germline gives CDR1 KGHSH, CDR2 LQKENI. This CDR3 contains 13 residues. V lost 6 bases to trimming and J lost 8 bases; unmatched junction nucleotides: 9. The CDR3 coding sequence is TGTGCCAGCTCGGGGGGACAGCGCAAGGGCTACACCTTC. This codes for CASSGGQRKGYTF.